A single sample gave rise to the 9 T cell receptor beta chains below, sequenced in a study of kidney transplant recipient with SARS-CoV-2 infection listed by TCRdb under 2021. This specimen's time point label, per the study, means: pre-pandemic baseline sample and day 111 after first positive SARS-CoV-2 test. The instrument was an Illumina MiSeq. TCRdb's own reprocessing of the public reads used fastp at Q25 and MiXCR and kept productive beta chains. For every CDR3 protein sequence, its rows merge into one entry that carries the most common genes and DNA. For this sample there are about 240,000 distinct CDR3 sequences; about 30% appear just once. The ten largest account for around 7.8% of the sample. The sample in question was a blood sample, obtained at baseline and around day 120 from a kidney transplant recipient. These TCRs come from a male patient aged 30 to 40 who had COVID-19 and was a kidney transplant recipient. Following a transplant, some T lymphocytes may have been derived from the graft donor.

For this clonotype: This sequence may be a read error, since a much larger clone differs from it by one base. The conserved final phenylalanine or tryptophan is absent from the CDR3, which likely points to a read error. The chain is built from TRBV5-4 and TRBJ1-1; no definite D call. V dropped 4 bases and J dropped 4 bases, with 17 bases sitting between them. This CDR3 is built from 15 residues. Looked up from germline, CDR1 is SGHNT and CDR2 is YYREEE (reference sequence). The CDR3 sequence: CASSPSLDRATEAFL. The DNA for the CDR3 is TGTGCCAGCAGCCCTAGCCTAGACCGGGCCACTGAAGCTTTCCTT.

There are many counts of this clonotype. The gene calls are TRBV27 and TRBJ2-7; TRBD1 might be the D (6 bases). Germline lookup yields CDR1 MNHEY and CDR2 SMNVEV (reference sequence). V lost 3 bases and J 6 bases, leaving 15 bases between the germline ends. The CDR3 runs to 14 residues. The CDR3, as DNA: TGTGCCAGCAGTTTCGGGCAGGGGATGGGCGAGCAGTACTTC. This encodes CASSFGQGMGEQYF.

For this clonotype: The junction shows a germline mismatch at one end, possibly a read error. J is TRBJ1-2 and V is TRBV10-1; no clear D gene. CDR3 length equals 17 residues. Germline loops: CDR1 WNHNN, CDR2 SYGVQD (reference sequence). As DNA, the CDR3 is TGCGCCGGCAGTACTCAAAGAAGATCGCGAAAGACCTATGGCTACACCTTC. Residues: CAGSTQRRSRKTYGYTF.

In its sample, this clonotype was seen many times. V and J are TRBV25-1 and TRBJ2-7; 16 bases are shared with TRBD2. Germline assignment: CDR1 MGHDK and CDR2 SYGVNS. Trimming at V came to 4 bases and at J to 5 bases, leaving 8 bases not matched to a gene. This CDR3 comprises 17 residues. In nucleotides, the CDR3 is TGTGCCAGCAGTGCTCGTGAGGGACTAGCGGGAGGGCACGAGCAGTACTTC. This encodes CASSAREGLAGGHEQYF.

This clonotype was detected only a few times. The chain uses TRBV7-3 and TRBJ2-5; TRBD1 matches 12 bases. Germline trimming cut 4 bases from V and 4 bases from J; bases unmatched to any gene: 7. The germline V gene encodes CDR1 SGHTA and CDR2 FQGTGA. The CDR3 consists of 16 residues. DNA of the CDR3: TGTGCCAGCAGCTCGAGGGGACAGGGGGCCGGAGAGACCCAGTACTTC. Its translation is CASSSRGQGAGETQYF.

The sample holds many counts of this clonotype. One junction end does not reproduce the germline sequence, and a read error may be involved. This chain uses TRBV9 with TRBJ2-3; tentatively, D is TRBD2 (6 bases). This CDR3 region has 13 residues. Per germline, CDR1 SGDLS and CDR2 YYNGEE. The CDR3 DNA reads TGTGCCAGCAGCGTAACTAGCACCGATACGCAGTATTTT. Protein product: CASSVTSTDTQYF.

As to this clonotype: A much larger clonotype is one base distant, so this may be a read error. The chain couples TRBV4-3 to TRBJ2-1, with D perhaps matching TRBD1 (6 bases). The germline V gene has CDR1 LGHNA and CDR2 YSLEER. The CDR3 consists of 16 residues. This CDR3 reads CTSSHSGVGSYNEQFF. The CDR3 DNA follows: TGCACCAGCAGCCACTCAGGGGTTGGATCCTACAATGAGCAGTTCTTC.

This clonotype was counted at least ten times. This chain joins TRBV5-3 and TRBJ2-3, with TRBD1 identical over 8 bases. TRBV5-3 is an open reading frame, and its role is uncertain. The CDR3 runs to 16 residues. V was pared by 0 bases and J by 6 bases, with 9 bases of the junction left unmatched. CDR3: CARSLGTDRGSDTQYF. CDR3 DNA: TGTGCCAGAAGCTTGGGGACAGACAGGGGAAGTGATACGCAGTATTTT.

This chain uses TRBV6-2 or TRBV6-3 with TRBJ1-2; D may be TRBD1 (6 bases). The CDR3 contains 15 residues. Germline V gene data show CDR1 as MNHEY and CDR2 as SVGEGT. V was shortened by 4 bases and J by 4 bases, with 16 bases between the two germline ends. Written as DNA, the CDR3 is TGTGCCAGCAGTTTCTCATCCGGGACACTCTATGGCTACACCTTC. Amino acids: CASSFSSGTLYGYTF.